The 2 T cell receptor beta chains presented below share a single source sample, sequenced in a study of control samples from healthy donors and cancer patients. The assay was immunoSEQ multiplex PCR, and TCRdb's table has in-frame clones only and misses some. Here the sample spans around 130,000 clones, 85% to 90% being singletons. Specimen: blood. The receptors stem from a man aged 25 to 40 in good health.

This chain connects TRBV21-1 to TRBJ2-1; the table's D call TRBD1 went unverified against the DNA. TRBV21-1 is classified as a pseudogene. This CDR3 contains 16 residues. CDR3 region: CAREVLRGSSYNEQFF. The CDR3, as DNA: TGTGCCAGGGAAGTACTCAGGGGGAGCTCCTACAATGAGCAGTTCTTC.

The chain couples TRBV27 to TRBJ1-4; the match to TRBD1 covers 7 bases. This CDR3 is 14 amino acids long. The V gene end was trimmed by 6 bases and the J gene end by 0 bases; junction bases not matched to a gene: 1. The germline gives CDR1 MNHEY, CDR2 SMNVEV (reference sequence). The CDR3 sequence is CASRGTATNEKLFF. In nucleotides, the CDR3 is TGTGCCAGCAGAGGGACAGCAACTAATGAAAAACTGTTTTTT.